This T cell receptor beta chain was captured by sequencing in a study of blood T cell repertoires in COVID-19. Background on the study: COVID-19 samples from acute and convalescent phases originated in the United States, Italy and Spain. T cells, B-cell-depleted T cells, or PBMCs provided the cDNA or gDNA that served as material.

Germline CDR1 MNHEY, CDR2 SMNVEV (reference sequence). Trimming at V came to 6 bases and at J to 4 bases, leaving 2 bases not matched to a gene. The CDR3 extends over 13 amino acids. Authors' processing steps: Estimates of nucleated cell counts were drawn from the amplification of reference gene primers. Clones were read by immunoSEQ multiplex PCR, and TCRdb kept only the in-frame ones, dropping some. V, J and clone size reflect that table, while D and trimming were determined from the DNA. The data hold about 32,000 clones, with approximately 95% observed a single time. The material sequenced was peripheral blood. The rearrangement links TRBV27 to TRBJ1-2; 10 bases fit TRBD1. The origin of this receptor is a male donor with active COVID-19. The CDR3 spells CASRRTGGYGYTF. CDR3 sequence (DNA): TGTGCCAGCAGGCGGACAGGGGGCTATGGCTACACCTTC.